One sample yielded the 2 T cell receptor beta chains listed below, sequenced in a study of OX40 agonist ivuxolimab in advanced cancers. The table came from immunoSEQ multiplex PCR; TCRdb's copy has only in-frame clones and leaves some out. Here the sample spans 100,000 to 150,000 clones, roughly 93% being singletons. The sample consisted of CD4+ or CD8+ T cells sorted from blood, taken in a trial of the OX40 agonist ivuxolimab. These receptors were collected from an adult with an advanced solid tumor such as melanoma, head and neck, liver or kidney cancer.

The V and J genes are TRBV2 and TRBJ2-1; 9 nucleotides line up with TRBD2. CDR1 and CDR2 (germline): SNHLY, FYNNEI. This CDR3 is 14 amino acids long. V lost 7 bases, J lost 4 bases, and 5 bases stayed unmatched. Written as DNA, the CDR3 is TGTGCCAGCAAGCGAGCGGGGGGTTACAATGAGCAGTTCTTC. As protein: CASKRAGGYNEQFF. The entire variable domain, with the rest obtained from reference TRBV2 and TRBJ2-1, is as follows: EPEVTQTPSHQVTQMGQEVILRCVPISNHLYFYWYRQILGQKVEFLVSFYNNEISEKSEIFDDQFSVERPDGSNFTLKIRSTKLEDSAMYFCASKRAGGYNEQFFGPGTRLTVL.

The gene calls are TRBV7-9 and TRBJ2-3, with D possibly being TRBD2 (6 bases). This CDR3 contains 15 residues. CDR1 and CDR2 (germline): SEHNR, FQNEAQ (reference sequence). V was clipped by 5 bases and J by 2 bases, with 14 bases between them. This CDR3 is CASSQGLAYTDTQYF. The CDR3 DNA sequence: TGTGCCAGCAGCCAGGGACTCGCATACACAGATACGCAGTATTTT.